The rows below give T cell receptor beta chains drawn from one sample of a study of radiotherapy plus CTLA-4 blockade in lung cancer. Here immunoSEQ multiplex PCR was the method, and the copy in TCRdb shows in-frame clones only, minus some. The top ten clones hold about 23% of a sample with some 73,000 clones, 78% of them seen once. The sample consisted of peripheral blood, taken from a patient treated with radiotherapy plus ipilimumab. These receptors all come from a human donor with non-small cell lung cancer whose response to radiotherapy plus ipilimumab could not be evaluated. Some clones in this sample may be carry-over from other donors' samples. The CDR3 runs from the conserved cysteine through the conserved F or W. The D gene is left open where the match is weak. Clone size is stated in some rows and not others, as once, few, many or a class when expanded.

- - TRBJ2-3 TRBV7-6 CASSLTGYADTQYF TGTGCCAGCAGCTTAACAGGGTATGCAGATACGCAGTATTTT
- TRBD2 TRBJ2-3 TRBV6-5 CASRGLAGGPDTQYF TGTGCCAGCAGAGGACTAGCGGGGGGGCCAGATACGCAGTATTTT
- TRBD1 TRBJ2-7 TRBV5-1 CASSTADRAEQYF TGCGCCAGCAGCACCGCGGACAGGGCCGAGCAGTACTTC
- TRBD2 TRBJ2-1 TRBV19 CASSASPGGYNEQFF TGTGCCAGTAGTGCTAGCCCGGGGGGCTACAATGAGCAGTTCTTC
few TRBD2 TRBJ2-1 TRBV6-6 CASSFAGGYNEQFF TGTGCCAGCAGTTTTGCGGGGGGTTACAATGAGCAGTTCTTC
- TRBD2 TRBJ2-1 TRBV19 CASKASGGSYNEQFF TGTGCCAGCAAAGCTAGCGGGGGGTCCTACAATGAGCAGTTCTTC
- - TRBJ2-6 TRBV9 CASSVPGPHSGANVLTF TGTGCCAGCAGCGTGCCAGGGCCTCACTCTGGGGCCAACGTCCTGACTTTC
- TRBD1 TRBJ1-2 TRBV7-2 CASSSPTGGGVGYTF TGTGCCAGCAGCTCGCCCACAGGGGGCGGGGTTGGCTACACCTTC
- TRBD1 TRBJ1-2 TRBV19 CASSNPPLDRGNGYTF TGTGCCAGTAGTAACCCCCCGCTGGACAGGGGAAATGGCTACACCTTC
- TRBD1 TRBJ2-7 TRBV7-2 CASGTGAAYEQYF TGTGCCAGCGGTACAGGGGCAGCCTACGAGCAGTACTTC
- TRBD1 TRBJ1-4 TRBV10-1 CASRRQGDEKLFF TGCGCCAGCAGGAGACAGGGGGATGAAAAACTGTTTTTT
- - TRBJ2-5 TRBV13 CANSLLHSPETQYF TGTGCCAACAGCTTATTACACAGCCCAGAGACCCAGTACTTC
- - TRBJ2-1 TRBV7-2 CASRLRQSSYNEQFF TGTGCCAGCAGGCTTCGACAGTCTTCCTACAATGAGCAGTTCTTC
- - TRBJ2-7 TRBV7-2 CASSSGAFYEQYF TGTGCCAGCAGCTCTGGGGCCTTCTACGAGCAGTACTTC
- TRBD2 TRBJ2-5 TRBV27 CASSWTSGGETQYF TGTGCCAGCAGTTGGACTAGCGGGGGTGAGACCCAGTACTTC
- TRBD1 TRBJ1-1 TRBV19 CASSTRTGRGTEAFF TGTGCCAGTAGTACCCGGACAGGGCGAGGCACTGAAGCTTTCTTT
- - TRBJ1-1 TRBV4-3 CASSRQQGMNTEAFF TGCGCCAGCAGCCGCCAGCAGGGAATGAACACTGAAGCTTTCTTT
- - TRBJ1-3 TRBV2 CASSPTYSGNTIYF TGTGCCAGCAGCCCTACTTACTCTGGAAACACCATATATTTT
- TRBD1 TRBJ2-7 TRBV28 CASGYGDRGTYEQYF TGTGCCAGCGGGTACGGGGACAGGGGGACCTACGAGCAGTACTTC
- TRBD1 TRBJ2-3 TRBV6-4 CASRSQGAMDTDTQYF TGTGCCAGCAGATCACAGGGGGCAATGGACACAGATACGCAGTATTTT
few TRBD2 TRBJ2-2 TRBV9 CASSVEGGDTGELFF TGTGCCAGCAGCGTAGAGGGAGGGGACACCGGGGAGCTGTTTTTT
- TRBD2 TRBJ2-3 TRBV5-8 CASSSGLAGELADTQYF TGTGCCAGCAGCTCCGGACTAGCGGGGGAGCTGGCAGATACGCAGTATTTT
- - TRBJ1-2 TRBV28 CASSLSLVNYGYTF TGTGCCAGCAGTTTATCTTTAGTTAACTATGGCTACACCTTC
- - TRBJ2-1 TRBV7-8 CASSRTPGGQQFTYNEQFF TGTGCCAGCAGCCGAACCCCGGGCGGACAGCAATTTACCTACAATGAGCAGTTCTTC
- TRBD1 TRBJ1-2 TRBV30 CAWSYRGGGYGYTF TGTGCCTGGAGCTACAGGGGCGGGGGGTATGGCTACACCTTC
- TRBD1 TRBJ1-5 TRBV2 CASSMGQGLDTQHF TGTGCCAGCAGCATGGGACAGGGGTTAGATACGCAGCATTTT
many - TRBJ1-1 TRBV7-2 CASSLVGGAFF TGTGCCAGCAGCTTAGTGGGGGGGGCTTTCTTT
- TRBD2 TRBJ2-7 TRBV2 CASSEAGTSGAYEQYF TGTGCCAGCAGTGAAGCCGGGACTAGCGGGGCCTACGAGCAGTACTTC
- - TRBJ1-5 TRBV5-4 CASSLAGLKGSQHF TGTGCCAGCAGCTTGGCCGGGTTGAAGGGGTCCCAGCATTTT
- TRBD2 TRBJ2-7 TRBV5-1 CASSLGTSGGYSYEQHF TGCGCCAGCAGCTTGGGGACTAGCGGGGGGTATTCCTACGAGCAGCACTTC
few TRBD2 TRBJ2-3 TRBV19 CASGPLWGGRTDTQYF TGTGCCAGTGGCCCGTTATGGGGGGGGAGGACAGATACGCAGTATTTT
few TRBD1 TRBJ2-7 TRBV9 CASSVGDRVIHEQYF TGTGCCAGCAGCGTAGGGGACAGGGTTATCCACGAGCAGTACTTC
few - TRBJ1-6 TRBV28 CASSFMDSSPLHF TGTGCCAGCAGTTTTATGGACAGTTCACCCCTCCACTTT
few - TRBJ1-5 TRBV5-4 CASSFVGAYQPQHF TGTGCCAGCAGCTTTGTGGGGGCGTATCAGCCCCAGCATTTT
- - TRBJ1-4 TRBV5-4 CASSLTPEGDEKLFF TGTGCCAGCAGCTTGACCCCCGAGGGGGATGAAAAACTGTTTTTT
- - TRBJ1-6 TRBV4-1 CASSSGEATYNSPLHF TGCGCCAGCAGCTCCGGCGAGGCCACCTATAATTCACCCCTCCACTTT
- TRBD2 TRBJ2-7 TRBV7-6 CASASMGGGNEQYF TGTGCCAGCGCAAGCATGGGGGGGGGAAACGAGCAGTACTTC
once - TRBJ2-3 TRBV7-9 CASAVGGEDTQYF TGTGCCAGCGCGGTAGGGGGTGAGGATACGCAGTATTTT
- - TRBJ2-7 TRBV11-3 CASSLLGGYEQYF TGTGCCAGCAGCTTACTGGGAGGCTACGAGCAGTACTTC